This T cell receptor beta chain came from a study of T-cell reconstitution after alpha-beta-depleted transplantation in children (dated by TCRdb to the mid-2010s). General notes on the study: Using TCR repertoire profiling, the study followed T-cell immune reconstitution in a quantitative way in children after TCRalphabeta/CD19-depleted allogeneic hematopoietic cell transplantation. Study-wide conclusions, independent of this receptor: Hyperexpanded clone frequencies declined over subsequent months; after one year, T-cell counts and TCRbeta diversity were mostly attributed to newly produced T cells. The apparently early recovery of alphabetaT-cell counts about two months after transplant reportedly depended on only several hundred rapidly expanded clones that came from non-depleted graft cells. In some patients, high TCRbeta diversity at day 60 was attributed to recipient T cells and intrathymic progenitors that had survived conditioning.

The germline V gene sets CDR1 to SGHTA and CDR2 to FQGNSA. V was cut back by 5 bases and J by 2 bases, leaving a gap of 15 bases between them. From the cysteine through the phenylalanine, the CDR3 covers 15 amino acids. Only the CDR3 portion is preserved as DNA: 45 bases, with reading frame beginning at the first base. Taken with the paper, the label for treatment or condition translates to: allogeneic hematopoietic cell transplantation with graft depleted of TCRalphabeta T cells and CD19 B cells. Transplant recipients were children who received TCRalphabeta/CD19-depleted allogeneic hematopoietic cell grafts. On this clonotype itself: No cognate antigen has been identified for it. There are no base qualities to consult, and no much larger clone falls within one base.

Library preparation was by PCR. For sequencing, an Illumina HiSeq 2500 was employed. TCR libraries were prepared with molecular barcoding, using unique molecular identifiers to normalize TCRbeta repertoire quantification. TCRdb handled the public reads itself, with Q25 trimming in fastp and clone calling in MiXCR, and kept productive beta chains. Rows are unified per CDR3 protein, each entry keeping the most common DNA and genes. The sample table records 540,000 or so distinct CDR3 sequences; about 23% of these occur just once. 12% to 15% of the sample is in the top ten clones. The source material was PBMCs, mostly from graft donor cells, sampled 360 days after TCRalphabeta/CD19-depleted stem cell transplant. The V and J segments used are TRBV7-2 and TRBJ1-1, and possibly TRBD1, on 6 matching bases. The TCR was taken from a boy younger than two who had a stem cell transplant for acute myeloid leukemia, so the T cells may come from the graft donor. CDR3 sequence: CASSPMQGFNTEAFF. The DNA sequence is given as TGTGCCAGCAGCCCAATGCAGGGGTTCAACACTGAAGCTTTCTTT.